This note documents a single T cell receptor (beta chain) sequence. Its antigen is unidentified. This entry is derived from a study of cytomegalovirus exposure and HLA in healthy donors. The study's findings and limits: In a later analysis, TCR association rates varied by HLA locus: DRB1 most, HLA-C fewest. There were reportedly fewer N-insertions in an Asian-associated ancestry cluster than the roughly 670-donor mean, in a later analysis. Whilst most TCR sequences proved rare, a subset of public TCRs occurred across many donors. Earlier findings revealed that most TCR beta V segments proved productive either about 87% or about 30% of the time.

The PCR had 60 Vbeta and 13 Jbeta primers. Measured with immunoSEQ multiplex PCR; TCRdb has only the in-frame clones, and not every one. Of fewer than 200,000 clones listed, roughly two thirds are singletons. Specimen: PBMCs. The receptor comes from a woman aged 40 to 50 in good health and CMV-seropositive.

CDR3 bases: TGTGCCAGCAGACTAGGGGGACAGTACACAGATACGCAGTATTTT. Encoded protein: CASRLGGQYTDTQYF. This rearrangement joins TRBV5-4 to TRBJ2-3, with TRBD1 matching 7 bases. Per germline, CDR1 SGHNT and CDR2 YYREEE (reference sequence). The CDR3 is 15 amino acids. Trimming cost V 5 bases and J 2 bases; bases outside gene matches: 8.